This T cell receptor beta chain is drawn from a study of blood T cell repertoires in COVID-19. About the study: Collection of acute and convalescent COVID-19 samples took place in the United States, Italy and Spain. The cDNA or gDNA used as material had been derived from T cells, B-cell-depleted T cells, or PBMCs.

Per the original methods: Nucleated cell counts were estimated from reference gene primer amplification. The protocol was immunoSEQ multiplex PCR, while the TCRdb copy is restricted to in-frame clones and leaves out a portion. Clonal size and the V and J genes are those of that table, whereas D and trimming came from the DNA. The repertoire holds roughly 81,000 clones, with around four fifths as singletons. The CDR3 totals 16 residues. Germline CDR1 and CDR2: MGHRA and YSYEKL. Unmatched junction bases numbered 8, after V lost 3 bases and J lost 0 bases. The source material was peripheral blood. This TCR was recovered from a woman in her 70s with acute or convalescent COVID-19. The chain has TRBV4-1 and TRBJ2-7; 7 positions match TRBD2. CDR3 region: CASSQTGGSTSYEQYF. The CDR3 region has the DNA TGCGCCAGCAGCCAGACCGGGGGGTCGACCTCCTACGAGCAGTACTTC.